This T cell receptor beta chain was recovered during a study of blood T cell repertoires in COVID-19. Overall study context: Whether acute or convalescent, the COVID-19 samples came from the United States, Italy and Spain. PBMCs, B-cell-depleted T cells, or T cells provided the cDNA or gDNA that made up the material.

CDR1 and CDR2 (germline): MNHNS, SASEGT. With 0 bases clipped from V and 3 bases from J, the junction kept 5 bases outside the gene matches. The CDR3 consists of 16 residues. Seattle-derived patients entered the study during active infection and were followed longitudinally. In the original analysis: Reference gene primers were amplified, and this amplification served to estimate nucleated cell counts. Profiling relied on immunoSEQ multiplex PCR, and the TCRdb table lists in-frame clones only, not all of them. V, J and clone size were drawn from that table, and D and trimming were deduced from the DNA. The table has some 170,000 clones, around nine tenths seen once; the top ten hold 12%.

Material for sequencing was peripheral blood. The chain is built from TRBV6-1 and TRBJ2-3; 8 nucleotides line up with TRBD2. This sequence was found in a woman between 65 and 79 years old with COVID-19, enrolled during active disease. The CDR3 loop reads CASSEAWGTSTDTQYF. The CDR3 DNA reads TGTGCCAGCAGTGAAGCTTGGGGGACTAGTACAGATACGCAGTATTTT.